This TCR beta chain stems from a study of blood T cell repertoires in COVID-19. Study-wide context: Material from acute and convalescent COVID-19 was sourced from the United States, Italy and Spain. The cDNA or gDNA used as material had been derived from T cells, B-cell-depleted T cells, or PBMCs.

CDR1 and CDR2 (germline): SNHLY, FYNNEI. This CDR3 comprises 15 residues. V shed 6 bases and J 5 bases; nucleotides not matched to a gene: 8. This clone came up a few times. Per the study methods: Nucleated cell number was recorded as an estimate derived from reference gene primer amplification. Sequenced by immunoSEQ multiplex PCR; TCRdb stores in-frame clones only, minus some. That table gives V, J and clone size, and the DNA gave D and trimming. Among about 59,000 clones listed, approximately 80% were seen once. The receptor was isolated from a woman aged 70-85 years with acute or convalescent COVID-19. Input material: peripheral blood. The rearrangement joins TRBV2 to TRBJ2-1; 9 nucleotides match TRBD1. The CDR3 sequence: CASRTDRGGDNEQFF. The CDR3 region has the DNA TGTGCCAGCAGGACGGACAGGGGTGGGGACAATGAGCAGTTCTTC. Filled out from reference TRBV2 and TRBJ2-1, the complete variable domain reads EPEVTQTPSHQVTQMGQEVILRCVPISNHLYFYWYRQILGQKVEFLVSFYNNEISEKSEIFDDQFSVERPDGSNFTLKIRSTKLEDSAMYFCASRTDRGGDNEQFFGPGTRLTVL.